A single sample gave rise to the 2 T cell receptor beta chains below, sequenced in a study of T cell responses to AZD1222 COVID-19 vaccine. The table came from immunoSEQ multiplex PCR; TCRdb's copy has only in-frame clones and leaves some out. Seen here are some 140,000 clones, 80% to 90% observed once, and the top ten hold more than 5.5%. The sequences come from peripheral blood, collected on day 0 of MenACWY control vaccination. All receptors come from an adult in good health.

The chain is built from TRBV19 and TRBJ2-3; TRBD2 agrees at 13 bases. V trimming: 2 bases; J trimming: 3 bases; junction bases outside the gene matches: 8. Germline V gene lookup returns CDR1 LNHDA and CDR2 SQIVND (reference sequence). This CDR3 is 18 amino acids long. CDR3 bases: TGTGCCAGTAGTATAAGCGCGGGACTAGCGGGGAGAACAGATACGCAGTATTTT. Translation: CASSISAGLAGRTDTQYF.

This clone was picked up a small number of times. The chain joins TRBV3-1 (or the pseudogene TRBV3-2) to TRBJ1-6, with no clear D. With 4 bases removed from V and 8 bases from J, the gap between germline ends came to 9 bases. Per germline, CDR1 LGHDT and CDR2 YNNKEL (reference sequence). CDR3 length equals 13 residues. CDR3 bases: TGTGCCAGCAGCCCCGGAAGGGATTCACCCCTCCACTTT. Protein: CASSPGRDSPLHF.